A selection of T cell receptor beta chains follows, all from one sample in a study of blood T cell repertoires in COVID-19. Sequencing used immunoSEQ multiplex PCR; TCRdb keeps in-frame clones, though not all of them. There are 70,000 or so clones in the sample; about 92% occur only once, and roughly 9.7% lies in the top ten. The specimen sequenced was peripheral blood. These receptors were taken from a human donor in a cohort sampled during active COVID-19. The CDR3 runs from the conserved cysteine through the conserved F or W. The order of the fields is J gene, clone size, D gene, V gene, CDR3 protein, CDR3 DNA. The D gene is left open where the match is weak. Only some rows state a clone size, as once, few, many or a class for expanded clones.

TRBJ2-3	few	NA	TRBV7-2	CASSLGDSAKTDTQYF	TGTGCCAGCAGCTTAGGTGATAGTGCCAAGACAGATACGCAGTATTTT
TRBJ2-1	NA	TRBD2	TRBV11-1	CASSFPPGTIPNEQFF	TGTGCCAGCAGTTTTCCGCCCGGGACTATCCCCAATGAGCAGTTCTTC
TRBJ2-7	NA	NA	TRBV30	CAWSVGGLNEQYF	TGTGCCTGGAGTGTAGGGGGTCTCAACGAGCAGTACTTC
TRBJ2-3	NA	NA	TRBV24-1	CATRQGDTQYF	TGTGCCACCAGACAGGGCGATACGCAGTATTTT
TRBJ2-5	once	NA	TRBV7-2	CASSRSRETQYF	TGTGCCAGCAGCCGGAGTCGGGAGACCCAGTACTTC
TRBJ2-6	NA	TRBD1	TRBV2	CASSQGQGGFGKTISSGANVLTF	TGTGCCAGCAGCCAAGGACAGGGTGGGTTCGGAAAGACAATAAGCTCTGGGGCCAACGTCCTGACTTTC
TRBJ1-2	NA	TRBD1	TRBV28	CASSPDRVSRANYGYTF	TGTGCCAGCAGCCCGGACAGGGTATCGCGGGCTAACTATGGCTACACCTTC
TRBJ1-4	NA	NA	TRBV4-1	CASSQGGAGSRKLFF	TGCGCCAGCAGCCAGGGGGGGGCGGGATCTAGAAAACTGTTTTTT
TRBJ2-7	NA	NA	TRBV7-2	CASSLGTASAAYEQYF	TGTGCCAGCAGCTTAGGGACAGCATCAGCTGCCTACGAGCAGTACTTC
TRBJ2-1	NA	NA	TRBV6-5	CASTNTGTEQFF	TGTGCCAGCACCAATACAGGGACGGAGCAGTTCTTC
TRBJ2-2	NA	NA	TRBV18	CASSPPGGGTGELFF	TGTGCCAGCTCACCACCAGGTGGAGGGACCGGGGAGCTGTTTTTT
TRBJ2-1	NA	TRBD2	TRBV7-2	CASSLTSGIYNEQFF	TGTGCCAGCAGCTTGACTAGCGGGATATACAATGAGCAGTTCTTC
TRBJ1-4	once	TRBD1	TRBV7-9	CASSQQGDNEKLFF	TGTGCCAGCAGCCAACAGGGGGATAACGAAAAACTGTTTTTT
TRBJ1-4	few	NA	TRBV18	CASSPTPPGANEKLFF	TGTGCCAGCTCCCCGACACCTCCAGGGGCTAATGAAAAACTGTTTTTT
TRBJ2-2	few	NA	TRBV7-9	CASSLGRQDTGELFF	TGTGCCAGCAGCTTAGGGAGACAGGACACCGGGGAGCTGTTTTTT
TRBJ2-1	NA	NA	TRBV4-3	CASSQERMSYNEQFF	TGCGCCAGCAGCCAAGAGAGAATGTCCTACAATGAGCAGTTCTTC
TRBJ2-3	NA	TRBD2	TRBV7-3	CASSLKAGGPDTQYF	TGTGCCAGCAGCTTAAAAGCGGGAGGCCCAGATACGCAGTATTTT
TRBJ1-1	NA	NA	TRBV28	CASSGRGYTEAFF	TGTGCCAGCAGCGGAAGAGGTTACACTGAAGCTTTCTTT
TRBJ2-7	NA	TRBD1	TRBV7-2	CASSITGGGYEQYF	TGTGCCAGCAGCATTACAGGGGGCGGGTACGAGCAGTACTTC
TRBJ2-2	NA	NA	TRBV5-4	CASSNPLSTGELFF	TGTGCCAGCAGCAACCCTTTGAGCACCGGGGAGCTGTTTTTT
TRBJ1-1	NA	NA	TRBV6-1	CASSEGSGHPNTEAFF	TGTGCCAGCAGTGAAGGTTCGGGACACCCGAACACTGAAGCTTTCTTT
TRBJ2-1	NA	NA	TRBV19	CASSTWRNEQFF	TGTGCCAGTAGTACCTGGAGGAATGAGCAGTTCTTC
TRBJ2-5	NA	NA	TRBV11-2	CASSFGSGETQYF	TGTGCCAGCAGCTTCGGTAGCGGAGAGACCCAGTACTTC
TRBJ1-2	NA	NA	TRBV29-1	CSVEHQGRSYTF	TGCAGCGTTGAACATCAGGGTCGAAGCTACACCTTC
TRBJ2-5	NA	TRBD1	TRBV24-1	CATSDVAGTGGAGETQYF	TGTGCCACCAGTGATGTGGCCGGGACAGGGGGCGCGGGAGAGACCCAGTACTTC
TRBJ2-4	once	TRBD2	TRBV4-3	CASSLGTSGIVANIQYF	TGCGCCAGCAGCCTAGGGACTAGCGGGATCGTGGCGAACATTCAGTACTTC
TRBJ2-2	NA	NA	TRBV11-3	CASSCIRVKAGELFF	TGTGCCAGCAGCTGTATCAGGGTGAAGGCCGGGGAGCTGTTTTTT
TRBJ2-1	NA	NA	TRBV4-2	CASSQGPEEQFF	TGTGCCAGCAGCCAAGGGCCGGAGGAGCAGTTCTTC
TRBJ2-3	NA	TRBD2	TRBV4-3	CASSTRLADTDTQYF	TGCGCCAGCAGCACGCGACTAGCGGACACAGATACGCAGTATTTT
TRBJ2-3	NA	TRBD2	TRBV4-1	CASSQVRTSGSNTQYF	TGCGCCAGCAGCCAAGTTCGGACTAGCGGGAGTAATACGCAGTATTTT
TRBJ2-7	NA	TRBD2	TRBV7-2	CASSSIAGDYEQYF	TGTGCCAGCAGCTCAATAGCGGGGGACTACGAGCAGTACTTC
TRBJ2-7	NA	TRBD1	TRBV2	CATGTDHYEQYF	TGTGCCACCGGGACAGACCACTACGAGCAGTACTTC
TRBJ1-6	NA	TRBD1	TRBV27	CASKMTGGSYNSPLHF	TGTGCCAGCAAGATGACAGGGGGCTCCTATAATTCACCCCTCCACTTT
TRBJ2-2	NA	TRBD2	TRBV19	CASSIDLLAGTFGTTGELFF	TGTGCCAGTAGTATAGATTTGCTAGCGGGGACCTTCGGAACCACCGGGGAGCTGTTTTTT
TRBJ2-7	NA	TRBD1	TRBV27	CASSSGQGPDYEQYF	TGTGCCAGCAGTTCCGGACAGGGTCCTGACTACGAGCAGTACTTC
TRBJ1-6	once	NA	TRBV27	CASSYLQGGSPLHF	TGTGCCAGCAGTTATTTGCAGGGTGGTTCACCCCTCCACTTT
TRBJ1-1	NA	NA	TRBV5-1	CASSFNRETEAFF	TGCGCCAGCAGCTTCAACAGGGAAACTGAAGCTTTCTTT
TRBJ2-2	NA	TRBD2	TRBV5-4	CASSLAGLYTGELFF	TGTGCCAGCAGCTTGGCGGGACTATACACCGGGGAGCTGTTTTTT
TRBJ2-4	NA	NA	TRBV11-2	CASSQRAGVKNIQYF	TGTGCCAGCAGCCAACGAGCCGGGGTCAAAAACATTCAGTACTTC
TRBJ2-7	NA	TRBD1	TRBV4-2	CASSGPQGAYEQYF	TGTGCCAGCAGCGGTCCGCAGGGGGCGTACGAGCAGTACTTC
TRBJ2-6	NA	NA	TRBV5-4	CASSLDLGSSGANVLTF	TGTGCCAGCAGCTTGGATCTAGGCAGCTCTGGGGCCAACGTCCTGACTTTC
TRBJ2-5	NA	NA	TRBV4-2	CASSQEMREETQYF	TGTGCCAGCAGCCAAGAAATGAGGGAGGAGACCCAGTACTTC
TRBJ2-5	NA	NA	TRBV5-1	CASRRTGEKFRGETQYF	TGCGCCAGCAGGCGGACAGGCGAAAAGTTTCGGGGGGAGACCCAGTACTTC
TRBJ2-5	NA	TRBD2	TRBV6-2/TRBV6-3	CASSYSLAGVRETQYF	TGTGCCAGCAGTTACTCTCTGGCGGGAGTTCGAGAGACCCAGTACTTC
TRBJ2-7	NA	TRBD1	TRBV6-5	CASSPGTGEYEQYF	TGTGCCAGCAGCCCCGGGACAGGGGAATACGAGCAGTACTTC
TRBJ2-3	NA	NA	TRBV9	CASSVVGAPSTDTQYF	TGTGCCAGCAGCGTAGTGGGCGCGCCGAGCACAGATACGCAGTATTTT
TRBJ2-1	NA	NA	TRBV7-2	CASSPSPGAYEQFF	TGTGCCAGCAGCCCCAGCCCAGGGGCGTATGAGCAGTTCTTC
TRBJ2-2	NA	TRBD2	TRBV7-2	CASSLVSSGANTGELFF	TGTGCCAGCAGCTTAGTGTCTAGCGGGGCGAACACCGGGGAGCTGTTTTTT
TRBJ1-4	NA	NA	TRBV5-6	CASSLRSGVVNEKLFF	TGTGCCAGCAGCTTGCGGTCAGGGGTCGTCAATGAAAAACTGTTTTTT
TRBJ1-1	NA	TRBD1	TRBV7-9	CASSPGGRTEAFF	TGTGCCAGCAGCCCAGGGGGAAGAACTGAAGCTTTCTTT
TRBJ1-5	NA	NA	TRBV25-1	CASSEAGSQPQHF	TGTGCCAGCAGTGAAGCGGGCAGTCAGCCCCAGCATTTT
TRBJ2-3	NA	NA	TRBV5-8	CASSSRQPSTDTQYF	TGTGCCAGCAGCTCCCGACAGCCGAGCACAGATACGCAGTATTTT